This T cell receptor (beta chain) was profiled in a study of shared T cell receptors in the human thymus. Here immunoSEQ multiplex PCR was the method, and the copy in TCRdb shows in-frame clones only, minus some. The sample lists hundreds of thousands of clones, roughly 90% occurring once. Germline CDR1 and CDR2: MNHNS and SASEGT. V was clipped by 4 bases and J by 6 bases, with 12 bases between them. The CDR3 contains 14 residues. This clone was observed once. Separately, the same data were catalogued under a study of human thymus T cells. That source reports: Use of V and J genes seemed skewed within the thymic and blood repertoires.

The chain employs TRBV6-1 and TRBJ1-4; D is undetermined. The sample consisted of thymocytes. This sequence was found in a boy in the first two years of life with a congenital heart defect. The CDR3 protein is CASSARSSYEKLFF. The CDR3 nucleotides are TGTGCCAGCAGTGCCAGGTCCTCCTATGAAAAACTGTTTTTT.